This is a list of T cell receptor beta chains from one sample in a study of shared clonotypes between healthy human individuals. TCRdb's table, derived via immunoSEQ multiplex PCR, lists solely in-frame clones and lacks some. The sample includes millions of clones, 95% of them seen just once. Sequencing was carried out using naive CD4+ T cells sorted from blood. The receptor set was obtained from a man aged 18 to 29 in good health. The CDR3 runs from the conserved cysteine through the conserved F or W. The order of the fields is J gene, clone size, D gene, V gene, CDR3 protein, CDR3 DNA. The D gene is left open where the match is weak. The size field is filled for only some rows; it gives once, few, many or a size class.

TRBJ1-6	-	-	TRBV5-6	CASSLFFSPNSPLHF	TGTGCCAGCAGCTTGTTTTTTAGTCCTAATTCACCCCTCCACTTT
TRBJ2-2	-	-	TRBV18	CASLGQGTGELFF	TGTGCCAGCCTGGGGCAGGGGACCGGGGAGCTGTTTTTT
TRBJ2-1	once	-	TRBV10-2	CASSEATYNEQFF	TGCGCCAGCAGTGAGGCTACCTACAATGAGCAGTTCTTC
TRBJ1-2	-	TRBD1	TRBV9	CASSAGGGGYTF	TGTGCCAGCAGCGCAGGGGGCGGTGGCTACACCTTC
TRBJ2-5	-	-	TRBV20-1	CSGDGSETQYF	TGCAGTGGTGACGGTAGCGAGACCCAGTACTTC
TRBJ2-2	-	-	TRBV6-5	CASSFVAGELFF	TGTGCCAGCAGTTTTGTGGCCGGGGAGCTGTTTTTT
TRBJ1-5	once	-	TRBV6-1	CASSEMGTGQPQHF	TGTGCCAGCAGTGAGATGGGCACGGGTCAGCCCCAGCATTTT
TRBJ2-3	-	-	TRBV30	CAWSSGPKFTDTQYF	TGTGCCTGGAGTTCGGGACCGAAGTTCACAGATACGCAGTATTTT
TRBJ1-6	-	TRBD1	TRBV5-1	CASSSGQGNSPLHF	TGCGCCAGCAGCTCAGGACAGGGAAATTCACCCCTCCACTTT
TRBJ2-3	-	TRBD2	TRBV5-4	CASSGVAGEVTDTQYF	TGTGCCAGCAGCGGGGTAGCGGGGGAGGTCACAGATACGCAGTATTTT
TRBJ1-5	-	TRBD1	TRBV15	CATSRVSGTAFNQPQHF	TGTGCCACCAGCAGAGTATCCGGGACAGCATTCAATCAGCCCCAGCATTTT
TRBJ2-1	-	TRBD1	TRBV7-9	CASSSGGREFF	TGTGCCAGCAGCTCAGGGGGTCGGGAGTTCTTC
TRBJ2-4	-	-	TRBV5-4	CASSAENIQYF	TGTGCCAGCAGCGCAGAAAACATTCAGTACTTC
TRBJ1-1	-	-	TRBV20-1	CRGGGFTEAFF	TGCAGGGGGGGAGGGTTCACTGAAGCTTTCTTT
TRBJ2-5	-	-	TRBV18	CASSPPGLQDTQYF	TGTGCCAGCTCACCACCGGGACTGCAAGACACCCAGTACTTC
TRBJ1-4	once	-	TRBV5-3	CARSLETGPREKLFF	TGTGCCAGAAGCTTGGAAACGGGTCCCCGGGAAAAACTGTTTTTT
TRBJ1-2	-	-	TRBV28	CATSTRLGHGYTF	TGTGCCACCTCAACTCGACTGGGGCACGGCTACACCTTC
TRBJ2-3	-	-	TRBV28	CASSLEAPRTDTQYF	TGTGCCAGCAGTTTAGAGGCACCGCGCACAGATACGCAGTATTTT
TRBJ2-5	once	-	TRBV18	CASSPYQGGQETQYF	TGTGCCAGCTCACCATACCAGGGGGGCCAAGAGACCCAGTACTTC
TRBJ1-1	-	-	TRBV19	CASSGARNTEAFF	TGTGCCAGTAGTGGGGCAAGGAACACTGAAGCTTTCTTT
TRBJ1-6	few	-	TRBV6-6	CASSIGQLSPLHF	TGTGCCAGCAGTATAGGACAGCTTTCACCCCTCCACTTT
TRBJ2-5	-	-	TRBV7-2	CASRKSLQETQYF	TGTGCCAGCAGGAAGTCACTCCAAGAGACCCAGTACTTC
TRBJ2-7	-	-	TRBV5-6	CASSISGPGGEQYF	TGTGCCAGCAGCATCTCGGGACCCGGCGGCGAGCAGTACTTC
TRBJ2-3	-	-	TRBV4-1	CASSQVATSTDTQYF	TGCGCCAGCAGCCAAGTAGCGACTAGCACAGATACGCAGTATTTT
TRBJ1-1	-	-	TRBV11-2	CASSPQWLNTEAFF	TGTGCCAGCAGCCCTCAATGGTTGAACACTGAAGCTTTCTTT
TRBJ2-7	-	-	TRBV6-1	CASSEVPPPLEGEQYF	TGTGCCAGCAGTGAAGTTCCGCCACCTCTGGAGGGCGAGCAGTACTTC
TRBJ1-1	-	-	TRBV7-9	CASSLGTNTEAFF	TGTGCCAGCAGCTTAGGGACTAACACTGAAGCTTTCTTT
TRBJ1-1	few	-	TRBV19	CASCREVANTEAFF	TGTGCCAGTTGCCGGGAGGTTGCGAACACTGAAGCTTTCTTT
TRBJ1-6	once	-	TRBV4-1	CASSQPGAYNSPLHF	TGCGCCAGCAGCCAACCAGGGGCCTATAATTCACCCCTCCACTTT
TRBJ2-7	-	-	TRBV10-3	CAISESGVPYEQYF	TGTGCCATCAGTGAGTCGGGGGTGCCCTACGAGCAGTACTTC
TRBJ2-2	-	TRBD1	TRBV5-1	CASGTDWVATGELFF	TGCGCCAGCGGGACAGACTGGGTAGCCACCGGGGAGCTGTTTTTT
TRBJ2-2	-	TRBD1	TRBV7-9	CASSLDTGGNTGELFF	TGTGCCAGCAGCTTAGACACAGGGGGGAACACCGGGGAGCTGTTTTTT
TRBJ2-7	-	-	TRBV29-1	CSATGRLVYEQYF	TGCAGCGCTACGGGCAGGCTGGTCTACGAGCAGTACTTC
TRBJ2-3	-	-	TRBV7-9	CASSPSTDTQYF	TGTGCCAGCAGTCCAAGCACAGATACGCAGTATTTT
TRBJ1-1	-	-	TRBV5-4	CASSLSGSRIGRNTEAFF	TGTGCCAGCAGCTTGAGCGGCTCGCGGATCGGGAGGAACACTGAAGCTTTCTTT
TRBJ1-5	-	-	TRBV7-3	CASSLKEGPQHF	TGTGCCAGCAGCCTCAAAGAGGGGCCCCAGCATTTT
TRBJ1-6	-	TRBD1	TRBV5-5	CASSLGQGFAPLHF	TGTGCCAGCAGCCTGGGACAGGGCTTTGCACCCCTCCACTTT
TRBJ1-1	-	-	TRBV5-4	CASSPGTANTEAFF	TGTGCCAGCAGCCCCGGGACTGCGAACACTGAAGCTTTCTTT
TRBJ1-3	-	-	TRBV28	CASSSTSEFGIYF	TGTGCCAGCAGTTCCACAAGCGAGTTCGGCATATATTTT
TRBJ2-5	-	TRBD2	TRBV5-1	CASSRDYPKETQYF	TGCGCCAGCAGCAGGGACTACCCCAAAGAGACCCAGTACTTC
TRBJ1-4	-	-	TRBV18	CASSPGTAPEKLFF	TGTGCCAGCTCACCCGGGACTGCTCCCGAAAAACTGTTTTTT
TRBJ1-2	-	-	TRBV28	CASSYTGHQGYTF	TGTGCCAGCAGTTACACAGGCCATCAGGGCTACACCTTC
TRBJ1-1	-	-	TRBV29-1	CSVALNLGGNTEAFF	TGCAGCGTGGCCCTAAATCTTGGAGGGAACACTGAAGCTTTCTTT
TRBJ2-2	-	-	TRBV15	CATSPRQDPKELFF	TGTGCCACCAGCCCTCGACAGGACCCGAAGGAGCTGTTTTTT
TRBJ1-6	-	-	TRBV27	CASSLWRTASSYNSPLHF	TGTGCCAGCAGTTTATGGCGGACAGCCAGCTCCTATAATTCACCCCTCCACTTT
TRBJ1-2	-	-	TRBV6-1	CASSDRGNYGYTF	TGTGCCAGCAGTGATAGGGGGAACTATGGCTACACCTTC
TRBJ1-1	-	-	TRBV5-1	CASSLGSQNTEAFF	TGCGCCAGCAGCTTGGGTAGTCAGAACACTGAAGCTTTCTTT
TRBJ2-7	-	-	TRBV7-2	CASSLYGPSSYEQYF	TGTGCCAGCAGTTTATATGGTCCTAGCTCCTACGAGCAGTACTTC
TRBJ2-3	-	TRBD1	TRBV4-3	CASSQDREYTQYF	TGCGCCAGCAGCCAGGACAGGGAGTATACGCAGTATTTT
TRBJ2-3	-	TRBD1	TRBV18	CASSWDRGTDTQYF	TGTGCCAGCTCATGGGACAGGGGAACAGATACGCAGTATTTT
TRBJ1-6	-	-	TRBV7-9	CASSSIQGSPLHF	TGTGCCAGCAGCTCCATACAGGGCTCACCCCTCCACTTT
TRBJ2-7	-	-	TRBV18	CASSPDSSYEQYF	TGTGCCAGCTCGCCCGACAGCTCCTACGAGCAGTACTTC
TRBJ2-7	-	TRBD2	TRBV2	CASSDLGEGTYEQYF	TGTGCCAGCAGTGATTTAGGGGAGGGGACCTACGAGCAGTACTTC
TRBJ2-7	-	TRBD1	TRBV6-5	CATQDRADEQYF	TGTGCCACCCAGGACAGGGCGGACGAGCAGTACTTC
TRBJ2-1	-	-	TRBV10-3	CAISDGDQYNEQFF	TGTGCCATCAGTGATGGCGACCAATACAATGAGCAGTTCTTC
TRBJ1-1	-	TRBD1	TRBV30	CAWSPGGATEAFF	TGTGCCTGGAGTCCAGGGGGGGCCACTGAAGCTTTCTTT
TRBJ1-5	-	TRBD1	TRBV2	CASSSLEGQGNQPQHF	TGTGCCAGCAGCTCCTTGGAGGGACAGGGAAATCAGCCCCAGCATTTT
TRBJ2-2	-	TRBD2	TRBV11-3	CASSLDGGGDTGELFF	TGTGCCAGCAGCTTAGATGGCGGGGGAGACACCGGGGAGCTGTTTTTT
TRBJ2-5	-	-	TRBV2	CASSRGAETQYF	TGTGCCAGCAGCAGGGGAGCCGAGACCCAGTACTTC
TRBJ2-3	-	-	TRBV2	CASRGETRTQYF	TGTGCCAGCAGAGGAGAGACGCGGACGCAGTATTTT